Presented here are 9 T cell receptor beta chains from one specimen sequenced in a study of T cell responses to AZD1222 COVID-19 vaccine. Profiling relied on immunoSEQ multiplex PCR, and the TCRdb table lists in-frame clones only, not all of them. There are 140,000 to 150,000 clones in the sample; about 93% occur only once, and under 6.5% lies in the top ten. The sample here was peripheral blood, taken on day 0 of AZD1222 vaccination. The receptors shown here come from an adult in good health.

The chain is built from TRBV30 and TRBJ2-3; D remains unclear. The CDR3 totals 12 residues. Germline loops: CDR1 GTSNPN, CDR2 SVGIG (reference sequence). With 4 bases removed from V and 4 bases from J, the gap between germline ends came to 9 bases. CDR3 sequence reads: CAWMETADTQYF. The CDR3 bases are TGTGCCTGGATGGAGACGGCAGATACGCAGTATTTT.

The gene calls are TRBV27 and TRBJ1-5; the D gene is possibly TRBD1 (6 bases). CDR3 size: 14 residues. Trimming pared 4 bases from V and 1 base from J, leaving 8 bases between. Germline V gene lookup returns CDR1 MNHEY and CDR2 SMNVEV (reference sequence). CDR3 coding DNA: TGTGCCAGCAGTTCCGGGACAAGCAATCAGCCCCAGCATTTT. This sequence encodes CASSSGTSNQPQHF.

The chain carries TRBV29-1 and TRBJ2-1, with 10 bases lining up with TRBD1. The CDR3 covers 13 residues. Losses at the gene ends were 6 bases for V and 4 bases for J; bases not matched to a gene: 3. Germline V gene data show CDR1 as SQVTM and CDR2 as ANQGSEA. The DNA for the CDR3 is TGCAGCGTCCGGACAGGGGGTTACAATGAGCAGTTCTTC. It encodes CSVRTGGYNEQFF.

The J gene is TRBJ2-2, the V gene TRBV5-1; D may be TRBD2 (5 bases). Germline CDR1 and CDR2: SGHRS and YFSETQ. The V and J ends lost 9 bases and 4 bases respectively, with 10 bases between them. The CDR3 length is 12 residues. In DNA form, the CDR3 reads TGCGCCACCACGGGGAGCACCGGGGAGCTGTTTTTT. Translated, it gives CATTGSTGELFF. Filled out from reference TRBV5-1 and TRBJ2-2, the complete variable domain reads KAGVTQTPRYLIKTRGQQVTLSCSPISGHRSVSWYQQTPGQGLQFLFEYFSETQRNKGNFPGRFSGRQFSNSRSEMNVSTLELGDSALYLCATTGSTGELFFGEGSRLTVL.

V is TRBV15 and J is TRBJ1-5; weak D call: TRBD1 (5 bases). V shed 3 bases and J shed 6 bases, with 15 bases lying between them. Germline V gene data show CDR1 as LNHNV and CDR2 as YYDKDF (reference sequence). The CDR3 is made up of 15 amino acids. The DNA of the CDR3 is TGTGCCACCAGCAGTTCCCTATATGGGGGTCAGCCCCAGCATTTT. The encoded protein is CATSSSLYGGQPQHF.

This clone has just a few counts. The V call is TRBV29-1, the J call TRBJ2-7; 7 bases map to TRBD2. CDR1 and CDR2 (germline): SQVTM, ANQGSEA. With 5 bases clipped from V and 0 bases from J, the junction kept 7 bases outside the gene matches. The CDR3 spans 14 residues. The CDR3 protein is CSVRGAGYSYEQYF. DNA of the CDR3: TGCAGCGTTCGGGGAGCGGGGTACTCCTACGAGCAGTACTTC.

This clone was observed a single time. J is TRBJ2-2 and V is TRBV6-5, with D possibly being TRBD2 (6 bases). The CDR3 contains 15 residues. The V end lost 3 bases, the J end lost 4 bases, and 12 bases lay between the germline ends. Germline lookup yields CDR1 MNHEY and CDR2 SVGAGI. Here the CDR3 DNA reads TGTGCCAGCAGTTATGACCAGCGGGCCACCGGGGAGCTGTTTTTT. This sequence encodes CASSYDQRATGELFF.

The V and J genes are TRBV9 and TRBJ2-7; 7 nucleotides line up with TRBD2. Per germline, CDR1 SGDLS and CDR2 YYNGEE. The CDR3 covers 15 residues. J gave up 2 bases and V 0 bases, and 5 bases lay outside the gene matches. CDR3 DNA: TGTGCCAGCAGCGTAGCCCCTAGCGGTACCTACGAGCAGTACTTC. Its translation: CASSVAPSGTYEQYF. The variable domain in full, completed from reference TRBV9 and TRBJ2-7, reads DSGVTQTPKHLITATGQRVTLRCSPRSGDLSVYWYQQSLDQGLQFLIQYYNGEERAKGNILERFSAQQFPDLHSELNLSSLELGDSALYFCASSVAPSGTYEQYFGPGTRLTVT.

J is TRBJ2-1 and V is TRBV5-6; 10 positions agree with TRBD1. The V gene end was trimmed by 3 bases and the J gene end by 7 bases; junction bases not matched to a gene: 10. Germline V gives CDR1 SGHDT, CDR2 YYEEEE. This CDR3 is 16 amino acids long. For the CDR3, the DNA is TGTGCCAGCAGCTCCTTTTCGACAGGGGGCACAAATGAGCAGTTCTTC. Translation gives CASSSFSTGGTNEQFF.